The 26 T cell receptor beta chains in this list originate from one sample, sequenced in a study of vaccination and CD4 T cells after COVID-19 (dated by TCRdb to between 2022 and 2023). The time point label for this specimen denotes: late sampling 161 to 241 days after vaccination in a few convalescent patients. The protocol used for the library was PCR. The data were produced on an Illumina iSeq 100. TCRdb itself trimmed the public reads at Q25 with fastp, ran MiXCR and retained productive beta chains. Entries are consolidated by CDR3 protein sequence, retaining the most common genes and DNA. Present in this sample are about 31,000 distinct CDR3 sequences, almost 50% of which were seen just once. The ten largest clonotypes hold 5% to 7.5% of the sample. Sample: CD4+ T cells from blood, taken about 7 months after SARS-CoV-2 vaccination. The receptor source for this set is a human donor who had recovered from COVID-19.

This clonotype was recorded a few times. The CDR3 DNA is TGTGCCAGCAGTACCACTAGCGGGAGCAGAGAGACCCAGTACTTC. Translating it yields CASSTTSGSRETQYF. J is TRBJ2-5 and V is TRBV6-1, with 11 bases identical to TRBD2. In germline, CDR1 is MNHNS, CDR2 SASEGT. The CDR3 loop spans 15 amino acids. J gave up 4 bases and V 5 bases, and 6 bases lay outside the gene matches.

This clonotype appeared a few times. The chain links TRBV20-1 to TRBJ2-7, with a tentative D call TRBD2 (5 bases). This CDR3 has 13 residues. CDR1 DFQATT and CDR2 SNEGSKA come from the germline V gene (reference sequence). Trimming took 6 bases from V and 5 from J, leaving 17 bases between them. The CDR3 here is CSASRGRFNEQYF. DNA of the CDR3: TGCAGTGCCTCGAGAGGGAGATTCAACGAGCAGTACTTC.

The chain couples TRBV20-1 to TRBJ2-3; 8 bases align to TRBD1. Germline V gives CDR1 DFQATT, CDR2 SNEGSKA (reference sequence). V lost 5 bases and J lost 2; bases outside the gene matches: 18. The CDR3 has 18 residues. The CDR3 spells CSAWSGQGHLSPTDTQYF. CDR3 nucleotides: TGCAGTGCTTGGAGCGGACAGGGCCACTTATCGCCCACAGATACGCAGTATTTT.

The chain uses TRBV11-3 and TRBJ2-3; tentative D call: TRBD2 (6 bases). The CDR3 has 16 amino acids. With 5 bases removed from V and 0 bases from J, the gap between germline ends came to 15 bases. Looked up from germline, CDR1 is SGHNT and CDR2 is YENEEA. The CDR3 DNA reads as TGTGCCAGCAGCCAAGGGACGCGGGAAAGCACAGATACGCAGTATTTT. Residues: CASSQGTRESTDTQYF.

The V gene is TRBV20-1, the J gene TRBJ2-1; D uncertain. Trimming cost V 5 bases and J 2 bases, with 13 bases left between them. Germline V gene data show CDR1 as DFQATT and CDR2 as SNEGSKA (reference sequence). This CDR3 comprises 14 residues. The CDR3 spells CSAERHTPYNEQFF. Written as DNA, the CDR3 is TGCAGTGCTGAAAGACATACCCCCTACAATGAGCAGTTCTTC.

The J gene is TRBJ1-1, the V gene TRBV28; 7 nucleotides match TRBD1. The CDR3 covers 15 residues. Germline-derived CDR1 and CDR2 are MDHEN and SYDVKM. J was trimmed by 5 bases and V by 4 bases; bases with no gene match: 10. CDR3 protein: CASSSTGEGGTEAFF. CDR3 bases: TGTGCCAGCAGTTCAACAGGGGAAGGAGGAACTGAAGCTTTCTTT.

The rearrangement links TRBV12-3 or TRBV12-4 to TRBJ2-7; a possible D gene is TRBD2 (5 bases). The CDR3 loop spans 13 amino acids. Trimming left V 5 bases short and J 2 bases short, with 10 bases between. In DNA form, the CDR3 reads TGTGCCAGCAGTCCCCGGGAAGCCTACGAGCAGTACTTC. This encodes CASSPREAYEQYF.

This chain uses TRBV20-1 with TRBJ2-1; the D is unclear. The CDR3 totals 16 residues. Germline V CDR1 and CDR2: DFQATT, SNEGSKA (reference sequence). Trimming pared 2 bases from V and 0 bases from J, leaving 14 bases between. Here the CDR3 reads CSARPDRRSSYNEQFF. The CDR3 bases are TGCAGTGCTAGACCCGACCGACGGAGCTCCTACAATGAGCAGTTCTTC.

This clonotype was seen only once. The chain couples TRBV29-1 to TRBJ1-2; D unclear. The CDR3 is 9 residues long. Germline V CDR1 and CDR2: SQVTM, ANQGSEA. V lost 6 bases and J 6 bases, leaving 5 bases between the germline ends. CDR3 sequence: CSVVDGYTF. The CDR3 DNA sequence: TGCAGCGTCGTGGATGGCTACACCTTC.

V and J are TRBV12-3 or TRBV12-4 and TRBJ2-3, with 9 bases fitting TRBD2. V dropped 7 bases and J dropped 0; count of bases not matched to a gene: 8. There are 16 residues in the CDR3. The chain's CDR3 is CASIIIAGVSTDTQYF. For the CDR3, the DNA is TGTGCCAGCATCATCATAGCGGGAGTAAGCACAGATACGCAGTATTTT.

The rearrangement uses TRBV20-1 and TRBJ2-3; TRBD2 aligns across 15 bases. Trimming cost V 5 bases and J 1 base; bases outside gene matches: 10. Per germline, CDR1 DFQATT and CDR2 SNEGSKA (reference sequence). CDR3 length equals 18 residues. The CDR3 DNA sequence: TGCAGTGCTGCCCCGGGACTAGCGGGAGGTTTTGGCACAGATACGCAGTATTTT. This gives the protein CSAAPGLAGGFGTDTQYF.

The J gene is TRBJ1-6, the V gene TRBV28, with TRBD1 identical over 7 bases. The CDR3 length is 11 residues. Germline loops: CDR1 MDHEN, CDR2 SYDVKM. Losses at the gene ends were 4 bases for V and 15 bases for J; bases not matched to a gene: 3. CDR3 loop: CASSSQGVLHF. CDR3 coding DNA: TGTGCCAGCAGTTCCCAGGGGGTCCTCCACTTT. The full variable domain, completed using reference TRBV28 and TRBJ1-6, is DVKVTQSSRYLVKRTGEKVFLECVQDMDHENMFWYRQDPGLGLRLIYFSYDVKMKEKGDIPEGYSVSREKKERFSLILESASTNQTSMYLCASSSQGVLHFGNGTRLTVT.

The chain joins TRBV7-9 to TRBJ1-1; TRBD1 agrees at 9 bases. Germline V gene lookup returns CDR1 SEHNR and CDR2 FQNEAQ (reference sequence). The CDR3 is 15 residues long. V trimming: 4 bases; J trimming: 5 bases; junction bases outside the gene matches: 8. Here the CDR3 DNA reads TGTGCCAGCAGCTCGTCAGGACAGGGGTATACTGAAGCTTTCTTT. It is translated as CASSSSGQGYTEAFF.

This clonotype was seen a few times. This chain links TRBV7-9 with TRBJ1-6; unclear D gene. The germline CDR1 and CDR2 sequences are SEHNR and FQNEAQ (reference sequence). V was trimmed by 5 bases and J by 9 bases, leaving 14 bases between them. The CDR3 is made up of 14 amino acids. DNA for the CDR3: TGTGCCAGCAGCCAGAGCTTTGTAGGTTCACCCCTCCACTTT. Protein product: CASSQSFVGSPLHF.

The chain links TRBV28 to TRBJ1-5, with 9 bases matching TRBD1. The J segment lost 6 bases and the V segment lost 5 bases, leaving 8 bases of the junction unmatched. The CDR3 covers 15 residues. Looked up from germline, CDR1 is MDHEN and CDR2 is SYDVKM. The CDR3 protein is CASSETGGPRQPQHF. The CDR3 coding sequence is TGTGCCAGCAGTGAAACAGGGGGCCCCCGTCAGCCCCAGCATTTT.

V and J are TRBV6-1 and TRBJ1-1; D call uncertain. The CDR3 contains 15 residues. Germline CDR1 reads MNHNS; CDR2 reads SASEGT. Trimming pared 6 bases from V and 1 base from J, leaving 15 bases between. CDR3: CASRSMAAGNTEAFF. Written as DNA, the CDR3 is TGTGCCAGCAGATCCATGGCGGCAGGGAACACTGAAGCTTTCTTT.

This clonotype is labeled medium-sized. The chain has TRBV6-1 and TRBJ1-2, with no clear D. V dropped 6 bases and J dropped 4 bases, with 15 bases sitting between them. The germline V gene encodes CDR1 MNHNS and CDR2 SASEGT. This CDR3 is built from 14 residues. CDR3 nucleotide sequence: TGTGCCAGCAGATCCCGGTCATCACTCTATGGCTACACCTTC. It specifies CASRSRSSLYGYTF.

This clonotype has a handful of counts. The chain's CDR3 is CASSISSTDTQYF. The CDR3 DNA is TGTGCCAGCAGTATCAGTAGCACAGATACGCAGTATTTT. V is TRBV7-3 and J is TRBJ2-3; unclear D gene. Germline V CDR1 and CDR2: SGHTA, FQGTGA. V was clipped by 6 bases and J by 0 bases, with 7 bases between them. The CDR3 runs to 13 residues. The full variable domain, in which reference TRBV7-3 and TRBJ2-3 provide the parts outside the CDR3, is GAGVSQTPSNKVTEKGKYVELRCDPISGHTALYWYRQSLGQGPEFLIYFQGTGAADDSGLPNDRFFAVRPEGSVSTLKIQRTERGDSAVYLCASSISSTDTQYFGPGTRLTVL.

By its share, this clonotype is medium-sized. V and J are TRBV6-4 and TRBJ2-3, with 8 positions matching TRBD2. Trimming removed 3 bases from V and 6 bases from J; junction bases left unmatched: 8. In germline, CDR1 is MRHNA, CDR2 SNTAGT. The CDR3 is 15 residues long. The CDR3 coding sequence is TGTGCCAGCAGTGAGGGGCGGGAGGTGACGGATACGCAGTATTTT. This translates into CASSEGREVTDTQYF.

CDR3 region: CASSPLLRGSGYEQFF. In nucleotides, the CDR3 is TGTGCCAGCAGTCCCCTGTTGCGCGGGAGTGGGTATGAGCAGTTCTTC. The chain recombines TRBV27 with TRBJ2-1; 7 positions match TRBD2. CDR1 and CDR2 (germline): MNHEY, SMNVEV (reference sequence). Germline trimming cut 5 bases from V and 8 bases from J; bases unmatched to any gene: 15. The CDR3 is 16 amino acids.

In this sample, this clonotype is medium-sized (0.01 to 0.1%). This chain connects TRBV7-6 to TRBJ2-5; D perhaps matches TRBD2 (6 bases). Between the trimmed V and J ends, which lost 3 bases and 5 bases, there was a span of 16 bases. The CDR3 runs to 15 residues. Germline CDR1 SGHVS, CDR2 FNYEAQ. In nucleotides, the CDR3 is TGTGCCAGCAGCTTGCTAGCGACAAAAGGGGAGACCCAGTACTTC. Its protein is CASSLLATKGETQYF.

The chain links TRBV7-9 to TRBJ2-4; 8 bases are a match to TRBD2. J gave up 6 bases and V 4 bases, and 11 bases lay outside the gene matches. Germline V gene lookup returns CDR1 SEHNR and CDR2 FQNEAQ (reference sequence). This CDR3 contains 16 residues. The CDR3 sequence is CASSSDKVLAVNIQYF. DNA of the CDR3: TGTGCCAGCAGCTCCGACAAGGTACTAGCGGTAAACATTCAGTACTTC.

The CDR3 here is CASSSQTTRMVGELFF. The CDR3 region has the DNA TGTGCCAGCAGCTCGCAGACTACTAGGATGGTCGGGGAGCTGTTTTTT. This rearrangement joins TRBV7-9 to TRBJ2-2; possibly TRBD2 for D (5 bases). V was clipped by 4 bases and J by 7 bases, with 19 bases between them. CDR3 size: 16 residues. Germline-derived CDR1 and CDR2 are SEHNR and FQNEAQ (reference sequence).

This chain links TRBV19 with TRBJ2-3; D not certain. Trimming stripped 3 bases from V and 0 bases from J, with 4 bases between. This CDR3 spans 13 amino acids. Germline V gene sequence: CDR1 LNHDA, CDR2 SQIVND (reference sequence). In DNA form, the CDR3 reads TGTGCCAGTAGTATGACTAGCACAGATACGCAGTATTTT. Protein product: CASSMTSTDTQYF.

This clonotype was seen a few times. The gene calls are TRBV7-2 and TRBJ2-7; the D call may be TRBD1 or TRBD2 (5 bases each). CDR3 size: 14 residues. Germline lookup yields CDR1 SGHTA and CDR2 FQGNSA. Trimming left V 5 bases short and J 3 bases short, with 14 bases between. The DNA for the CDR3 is TGTGCCAGCAGCGACCAAGGGGAGAGCTACGAGCAGTACTTC. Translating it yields CASSDQGESYEQYF.

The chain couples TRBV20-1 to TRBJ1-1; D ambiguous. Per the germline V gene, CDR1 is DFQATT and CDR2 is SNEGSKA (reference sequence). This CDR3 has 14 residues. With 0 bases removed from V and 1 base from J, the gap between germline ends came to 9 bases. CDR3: CSARDPGRNTEAFF. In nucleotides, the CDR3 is TGCAGTGCTAGAGATCCCGGAAGGAACACTGAAGCTTTCTTT.